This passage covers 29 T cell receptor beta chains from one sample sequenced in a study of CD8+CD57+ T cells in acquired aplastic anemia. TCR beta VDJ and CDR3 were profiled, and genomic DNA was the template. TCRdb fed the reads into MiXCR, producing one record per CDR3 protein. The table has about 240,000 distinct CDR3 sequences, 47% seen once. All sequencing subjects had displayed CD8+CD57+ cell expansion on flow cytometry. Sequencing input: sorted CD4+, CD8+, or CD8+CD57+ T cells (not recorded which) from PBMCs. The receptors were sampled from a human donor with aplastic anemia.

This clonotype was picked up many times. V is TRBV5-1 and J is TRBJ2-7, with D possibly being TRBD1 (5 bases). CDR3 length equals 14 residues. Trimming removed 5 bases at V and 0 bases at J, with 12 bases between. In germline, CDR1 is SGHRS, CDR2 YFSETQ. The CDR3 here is CASSNTDNSYEQYF. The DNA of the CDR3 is TGCGCCAGCAGTAACACGGACAACTCCTACGAGCAGTACTTC.

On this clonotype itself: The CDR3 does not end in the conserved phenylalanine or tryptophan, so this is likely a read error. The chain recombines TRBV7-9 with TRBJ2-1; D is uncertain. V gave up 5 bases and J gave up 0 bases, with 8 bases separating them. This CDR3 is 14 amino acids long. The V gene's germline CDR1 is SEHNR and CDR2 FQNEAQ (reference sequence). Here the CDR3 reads CASSLTFSYNEQFS. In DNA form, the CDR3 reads TGTGCCAGCAGCCTCACCTTCTCCTACAATGAGCAGTTCTCC.

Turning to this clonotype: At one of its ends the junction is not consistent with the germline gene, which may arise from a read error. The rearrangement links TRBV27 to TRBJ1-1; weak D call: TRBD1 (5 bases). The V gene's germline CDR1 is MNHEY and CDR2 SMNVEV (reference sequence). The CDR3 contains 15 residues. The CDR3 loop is CATKNRLVVDTEAFF. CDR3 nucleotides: TGTGCCACGAAGAACCGCCTGGTCGTGGACACTGAGGCTTTCTTT.

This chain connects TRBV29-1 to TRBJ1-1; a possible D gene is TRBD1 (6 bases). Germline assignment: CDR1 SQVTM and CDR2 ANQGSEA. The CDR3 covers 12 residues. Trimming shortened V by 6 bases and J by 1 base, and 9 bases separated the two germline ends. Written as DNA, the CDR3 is TGCAGCGTCGCCAGGGGGAACACTGAAGCTTTCTTT. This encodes CSVARGNTEAFF.

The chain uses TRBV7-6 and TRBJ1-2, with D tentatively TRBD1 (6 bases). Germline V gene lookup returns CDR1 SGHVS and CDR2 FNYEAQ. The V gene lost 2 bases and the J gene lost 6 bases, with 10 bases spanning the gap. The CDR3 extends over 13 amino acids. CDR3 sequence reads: CASSLSGADGYTF. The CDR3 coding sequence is TGTGCCAGCAGCTTATCAGGGGCAGATGGCTACACCTTC. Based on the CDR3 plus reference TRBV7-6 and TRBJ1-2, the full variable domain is GAGVSQSPRYKVTKRGQDVALRCDPISGHVSLYWYRQALGQGPEFLTYFNYEAQQDKSGLPNDRFSAERPEGSISTLTIQRTEQRDSAMYRCASSLSGADGYTFGSGTRLTVV.

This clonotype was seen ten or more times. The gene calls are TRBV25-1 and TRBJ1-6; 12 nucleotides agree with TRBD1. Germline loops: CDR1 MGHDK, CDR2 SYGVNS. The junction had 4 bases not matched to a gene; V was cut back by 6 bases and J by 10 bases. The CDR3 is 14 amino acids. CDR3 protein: CASRRDRGQSPLHF. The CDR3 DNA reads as TGTGCCAGCAGGCGGGACAGGGGGCAATCACCCCTCCACTTT.

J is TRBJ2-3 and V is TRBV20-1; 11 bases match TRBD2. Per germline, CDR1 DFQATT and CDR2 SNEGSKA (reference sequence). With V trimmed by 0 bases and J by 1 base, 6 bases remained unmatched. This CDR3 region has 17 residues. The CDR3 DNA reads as TGCAGTGCTAGAGACCCCTCGACTAGCGGGGGCACAGATACGCAGTATTTT. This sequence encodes CSARDPSTSGGTDTQYF.

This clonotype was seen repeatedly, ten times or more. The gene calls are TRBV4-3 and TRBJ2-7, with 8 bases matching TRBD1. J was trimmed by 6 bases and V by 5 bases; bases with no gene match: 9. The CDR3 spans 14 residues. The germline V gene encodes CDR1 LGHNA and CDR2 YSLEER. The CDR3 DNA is TGCGCCAGCAGCTACAACAGGGGGATACGCGAGCAGTACTTC. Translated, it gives CASSYNRGIREQYF.

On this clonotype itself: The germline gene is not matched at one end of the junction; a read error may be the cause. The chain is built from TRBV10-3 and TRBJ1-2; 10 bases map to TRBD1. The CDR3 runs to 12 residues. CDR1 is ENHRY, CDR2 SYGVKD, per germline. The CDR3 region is CASSGTGDGYTF. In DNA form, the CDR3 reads TGTGCCAGCAGTGGGACAGGGGACGGCTACACCTTC.

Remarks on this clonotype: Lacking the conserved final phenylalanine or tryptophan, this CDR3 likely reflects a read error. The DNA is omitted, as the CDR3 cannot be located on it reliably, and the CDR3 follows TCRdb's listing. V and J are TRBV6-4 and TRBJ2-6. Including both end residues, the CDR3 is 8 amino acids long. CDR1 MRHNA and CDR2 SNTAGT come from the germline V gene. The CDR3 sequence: CASSAGTS.

The CDR3 here is CAWSGSAGLEGETQYF. The CDR3 coding sequence is TGTGCCTGGAGTGGATCGGCGGGTTTAGAGGGAGAGACCCAGTACTTC. The V gene is TRBV30, the J gene TRBJ2-5, with D tentatively TRBD2 (5 bases). CDR1 and CDR2 from the germline V gene are GTSNPN and SVGIG (reference sequence). The CDR3 totals 16 residues. The ends were cut back, 1 base at V and 4 bases at J, with 19 bases in the middle. Supplemented by reference TRBV30 and TRBJ2-5, the full variable domain reads SQTIHQWPATLVQPVGSPLSLECTVEGTSNPNLYWYRQAAGRGLQLLFYSVGIGQISSEVPQNLSASRPQDRQFILSSKKLLLSDSGFYLCAWSGSAGLEGETQYFGPGTRLLVL.

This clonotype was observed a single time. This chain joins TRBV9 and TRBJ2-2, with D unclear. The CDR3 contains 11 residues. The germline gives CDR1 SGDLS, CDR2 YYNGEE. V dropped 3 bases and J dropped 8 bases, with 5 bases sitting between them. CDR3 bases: TGTGCCAGCAGCGATCAGGGGGAGCTGTTTTTT. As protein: CASSDQGELFF.

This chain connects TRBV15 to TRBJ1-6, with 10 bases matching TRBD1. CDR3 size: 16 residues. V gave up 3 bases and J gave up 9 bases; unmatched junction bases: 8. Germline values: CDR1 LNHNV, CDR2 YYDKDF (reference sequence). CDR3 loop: CATSSSGTGASSPLHF. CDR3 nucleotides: TGTGCCACCAGCAGTTCCGGGACAGGGGCATCTTCACCCCTCCACTTT.

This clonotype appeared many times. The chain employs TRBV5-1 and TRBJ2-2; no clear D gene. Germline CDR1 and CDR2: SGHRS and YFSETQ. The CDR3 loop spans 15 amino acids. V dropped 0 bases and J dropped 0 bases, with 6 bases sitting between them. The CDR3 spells CASSLGRTNTGELFF. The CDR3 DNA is TGCGCCAGCAGCTTGGGCAGGACGAACACCGGGGAGCTGTTTTTT.

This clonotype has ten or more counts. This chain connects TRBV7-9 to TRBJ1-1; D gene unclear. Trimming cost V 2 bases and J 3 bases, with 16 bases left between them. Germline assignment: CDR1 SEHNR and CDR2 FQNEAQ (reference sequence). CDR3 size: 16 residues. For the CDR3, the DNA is TGTGCCAGCAGCTTATTACCCGGGCATGGGGACACTGAAGCTTTCTTT. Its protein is CASSLLPGHGDTEAFF.

In DNA, the CDR3 is TGTGCCGCCAACCGAGCGGTCAACACTGAAGCTTTCTTT. Its translation: CAANRAVNTEAFF. The V and J genes are TRBV7-9 and TRBJ1-1; D not certain. The CDR3 is made up of 13 amino acids. The germline gives CDR1 SEHNR, CDR2 FQNEAQ (reference sequence). V was pared by 11 bases and J by 2 bases, with 15 bases between.

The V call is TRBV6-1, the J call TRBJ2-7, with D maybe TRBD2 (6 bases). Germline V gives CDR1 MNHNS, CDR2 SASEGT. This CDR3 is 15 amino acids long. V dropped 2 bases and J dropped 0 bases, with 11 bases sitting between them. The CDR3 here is CASSELAEASYEQYF. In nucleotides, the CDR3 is TGTGCCAGCAGTGAATTAGCGGAGGCCTCCTACGAGCAGTACTTC.

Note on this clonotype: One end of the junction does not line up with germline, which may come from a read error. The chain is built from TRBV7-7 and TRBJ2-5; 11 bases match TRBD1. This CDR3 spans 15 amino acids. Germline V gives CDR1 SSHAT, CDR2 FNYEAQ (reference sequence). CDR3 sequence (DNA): TGTGCTAGCAGCTTCGGGACAGGGGGAGCGGAGACCCAGTACTTC. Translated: CASSFGTGGAETQYF.

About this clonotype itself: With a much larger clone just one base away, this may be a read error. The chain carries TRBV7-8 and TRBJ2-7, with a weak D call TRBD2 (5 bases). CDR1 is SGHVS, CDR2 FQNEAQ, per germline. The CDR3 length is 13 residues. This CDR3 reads CASSPQLGYEQNF. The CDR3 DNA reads TGTGCCAGCAGCCCCCAACTAGGTTACGAGCAGAACTTC.

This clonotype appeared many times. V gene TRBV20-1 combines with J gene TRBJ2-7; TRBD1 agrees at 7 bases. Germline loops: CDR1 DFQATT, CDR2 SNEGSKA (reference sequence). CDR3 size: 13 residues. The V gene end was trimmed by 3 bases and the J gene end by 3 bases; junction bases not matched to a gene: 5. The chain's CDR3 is CSARLRDSYEQYF. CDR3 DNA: TGCAGTGCTAGGTTACGGGACAGCTACGAGCAGTACTTC.

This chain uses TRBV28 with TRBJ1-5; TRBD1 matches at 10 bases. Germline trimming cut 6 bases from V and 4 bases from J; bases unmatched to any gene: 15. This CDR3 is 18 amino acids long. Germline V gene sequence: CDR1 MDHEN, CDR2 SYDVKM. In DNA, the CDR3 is TGTGCCAGCAGCCCCGGGACAGGGACAGGGGTATGGAATCAGCCCCAGCATTTT. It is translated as CASSPGTGTGVWNQPQHF.

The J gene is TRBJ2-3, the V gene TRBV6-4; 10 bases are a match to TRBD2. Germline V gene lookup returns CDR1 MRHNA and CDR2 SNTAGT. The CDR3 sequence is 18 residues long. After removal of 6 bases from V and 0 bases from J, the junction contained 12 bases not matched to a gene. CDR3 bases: TGTGCCAGCAGAGAAGGACTAGCGGTCACCCCTAGCACAGATACGCAGTATTTT. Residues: CASREGLAVTPSTDTQYF.

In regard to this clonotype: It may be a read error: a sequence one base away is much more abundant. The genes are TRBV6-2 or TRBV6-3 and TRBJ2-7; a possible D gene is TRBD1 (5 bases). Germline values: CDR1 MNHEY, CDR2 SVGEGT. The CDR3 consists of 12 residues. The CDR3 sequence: CAGRMTVYEQYF. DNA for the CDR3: TGTGCCGGCAGGATGACAGTCTACGAGCAGTACTTC.

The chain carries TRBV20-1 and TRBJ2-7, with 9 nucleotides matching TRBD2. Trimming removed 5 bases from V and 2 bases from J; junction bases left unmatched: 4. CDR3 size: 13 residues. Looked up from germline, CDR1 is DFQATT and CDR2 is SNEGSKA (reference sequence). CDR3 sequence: CSASSGNPYEQYF. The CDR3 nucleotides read TGCAGTGCTTCTAGCGGGAACCCCTACGAGCAGTACTTC.

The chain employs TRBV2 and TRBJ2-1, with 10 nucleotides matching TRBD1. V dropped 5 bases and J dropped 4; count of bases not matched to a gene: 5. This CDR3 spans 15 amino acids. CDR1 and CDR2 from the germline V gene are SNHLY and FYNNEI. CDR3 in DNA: TGTGCCAGCAGTACGGGACAGGGGTCATACAATGAGCAGTTCTTC. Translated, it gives CASSTGQGSYNEQFF.

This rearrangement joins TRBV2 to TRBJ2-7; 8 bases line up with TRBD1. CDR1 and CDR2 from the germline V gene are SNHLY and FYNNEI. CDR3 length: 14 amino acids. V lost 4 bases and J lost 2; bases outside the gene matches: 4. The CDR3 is CASSGTGMAYEQYF. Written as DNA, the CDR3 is TGTGCCAGCAGTGGGACAGGGATGGCCTACGAGCAGTACTTC.

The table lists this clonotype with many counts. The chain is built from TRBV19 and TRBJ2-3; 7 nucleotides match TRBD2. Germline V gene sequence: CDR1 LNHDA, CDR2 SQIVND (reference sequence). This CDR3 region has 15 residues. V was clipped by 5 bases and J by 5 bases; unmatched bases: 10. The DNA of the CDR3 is TGTGCCAGTAGTGAGGAGGGACTATTACTAGATACGCAGTATTTT. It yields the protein CASSEEGLLLDTQYF.

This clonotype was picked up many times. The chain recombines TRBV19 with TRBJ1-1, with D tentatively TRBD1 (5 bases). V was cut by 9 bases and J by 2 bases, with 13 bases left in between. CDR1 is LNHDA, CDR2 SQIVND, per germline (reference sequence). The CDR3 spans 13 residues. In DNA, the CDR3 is TGTGCCAGCGTCAAGAGGGGCAACACTGAAGCTTTCTTT. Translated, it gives CASVKRGNTEAFF.

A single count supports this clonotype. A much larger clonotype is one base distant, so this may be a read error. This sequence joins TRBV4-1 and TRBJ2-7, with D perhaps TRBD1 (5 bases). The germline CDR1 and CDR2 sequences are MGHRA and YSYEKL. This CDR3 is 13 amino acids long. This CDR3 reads CASSHTQGYEQHF. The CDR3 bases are TGCGCCAGCAGCCATACCCAGGGCTACGAGCAGCACTTC.